By share, the clone carrying this TCR beta chain ranks as medium-sized. Its cognate antigen is unknown. This record belongs to a study of OX40 agonist ivuxolimab in advanced cancers. At the level of the study: The drug used for patients, ivuxolimab, was an agonistic anti-OX40 (CD134) antibody. The mean age was about 61 years, ranging from 23 to 79, with approximately 83% of participants male. The study's findings and limits: Among expanded peripheral T cells, antigen specificity went undetermined.

Clones were sequenced by immunoSEQ multiplex PCR, and TCRdb holds only the in-frame ones, with some missing. The sample has tens of thousands of clones; 75% to 85% are singletons. The CDR3 spans 12 residues. Germline assignment: CDR1 SEHNR and CDR2 FQNEAQ (reference sequence). The germline V and J ends were trimmed by 5 bases and 8 bases, with 12 bases remaining between them. The material was CD4+ or CD8+ T cells sorted from blood, obtained in a trial of the OX40 agonist ivuxolimab. The chain couples TRBV7-9 to TRBJ1-1; a possible D gene is TRBD1 (5 bases). This clonotype was obtained from an adult with an advanced solid tumor such as melanoma, head and neck, liver or kidney cancer. In DNA form, the CDR3 reads TGTGCCAGCAGCCCACTTGAGGGGGAAGCTTTCTTT. Amino acid sequence: CASSPLEGEAFF.